This entry describes one T cell receptor beta chain. This entry is derived from a study of blood T cell repertoires in COVID-19. Turning to the study itself: Italy, Spain and the United States were the sources of the convalescent and acute COVID-19 samples. From T cells, B-cell-depleted T cells, or PBMCs came the material, which was cDNA or gDNA.

In the authors' workflow: Reference gene primer amplification gave estimated nucleated cell counts. The assay was immunoSEQ multiplex PCR, and TCRdb's table has in-frame clones only and misses some. D and trimming come from the DNA, and the V and J calls and clone size come from that table. The profile shows about 74,000 clones, approximately 85% of them singletons. The CDR3 totals 13 residues. The ends were cut back, 0 bases at V and 7 bases at J, with 10 bases in the middle. Germline V gene sequence: CDR1 SGDLS, CDR2 YYNGEE. The sequence was obtained from a man between 65 and 85 years old with acute or convalescent COVID-19. J is TRBJ1-1 and V is TRBV9; no clear D. The specimen was peripheral blood. The CDR3 sequence: CASSVVSTNEAFF. CDR3 bases: TGTGCCAGCAGCGTAGTTTCGACAAATGAAGCTTTCTTT.